Listed below are T cell receptor beta chains from one sample, sequenced in a study of OX40 agonist ivuxolimab in advanced cancers. Only in-frame clones appear in the TCRdb table, and some are missing; sequencing was by immunoSEQ multiplex PCR. Of around 67,000 clones listed, approximately 85% are singletons. The specimen comprised CD4+ or CD8+ T cells sorted from blood, sampled in a trial of the OX40 agonist ivuxolimab. These receptors originate from an adult with an advanced solid tumor such as melanoma, head and neck, liver or kidney cancer. Each CDR3 is given with its conserved first and last residue. A D gene is named only where the DNA matches it firmly. Only some rows state a clone size, as once, few, many or a class for expanded clones.

len	v_gene	j_gene	d_gene	abundance	CDR3nt	CDR3aa
13	TRBV10-3	TRBJ1-1	.	.	TGTGCCATCACCATATCCGCGGGCACTGAAGCTTTCTTT	CAITISAGTEAFF
15	TRBV18	TRBJ1-6	TRBD1	.	TGTGCCAGCTCACCGGAACAGGGGGTTTCATCACCCCTCCACTTT	CASSPEQGVSSPLHF
16	TRBV15	TRBJ1-2	.	once	TGTGCCACCGCCGAATCCCTAGGGACTGCACGCTATGGCTACACCTTC	CATAESLGTARYGYTF
14	TRBV7-3	TRBJ2-1	TRBD2	.	TGTGCCAGCAGCTTAAAGGGACTAGCGGGAGAGCAGTTCTTC	CASSLKGLAGEQFF
14	TRBV30	TRBJ2-5	.	.	TGTGCCTGGAGTGTACGGGCGCGGGGCAAGACCCAGTACTTC	CAWSVRARGKTQYF
15	TRBV18	TRBJ2-2	TRBD1	.	TGTGCCAGCTCACTCGGACAGGTTAACACCGGGGAGCTGTTTTTT	CASSLGQVNTGELFF
12	TRBV19	TRBJ1-3	.	.	TGTGCCAGTAGTAAGGGGGGATCCACCATATATTTT	CASSKGGSTIYF
13	TRBV7-3	TRBJ2-5	.	.	TGTGCCAGCAGCTTTACTAGCATGGAGACCCAGTACTTC	CASSFTSMETQYF
15	TRBV5-1	TRBJ2-7	.	.	TGCGCCAGCAGCTCCACCCGGCAGGGGCCCTACGAGCAGTACTTC	CASSSTRQGPYEQYF
16	TRBV21-1	TRBJ2-7	.	few	TGTGCCAGCAGCAAAGCGGGACAGGGGGCTTCATACGAGCAGTACTTC	CASSKAGQGASYEQYF
13	TRBV10-1	TRBJ1-1	.	.	TGCGCCAGCAGTGAAAGGCAGCCCACTGAAGCTTTCTTT	CASSERQPTEAFF
14	TRBV7-3	TRBJ2-3	.	.	TGTGCCAGCAGCTTAGACCAGGGGACAGATACGCAGTATTTT	CASSLDQGTDTQYF
12	TRBV5-6	TRBJ2-7	TRBD1	.	TGTGCCAGCAGCATGGACAGGGTCGAGCAGTACTTC	CASSMDRVEQYF